This entry describes one T cell receptor beta chain. The antigen remains unidentified. CEF-cultured naive and memory CD4+ T cell DNA got survey-level sequencing. Libraries were prepared by immunoSEQ multiplex PCR; TCRdb keeps only in-frame clonotypes and omits some of them. The table lists about 43,000 clones, about 80% of them singletons. This sample stems from a study of CD4 T cells in relation to SARS-CoV-2 and coronaviruses. Overall study: TCR beta CDR3s were sequenced after roughly 10-day antigen culture of PBMCs. General observations from the study: About 65% of donors had memory CD4+ clonotypes crossrecognizing SARS-CoV-2 and common cold coronavirus spike.

V gave up 6 bases and J gave up 9 bases, with 12 bases separating them. CDR3 length: 11 residues. Germline lookup yields CDR1 DFQATT and CDR2 SNEGSKA (reference sequence). This chain connects TRBV20-1 to TRBJ2-1, with D tentatively TRBD1 (6 bases). This clonotype was obtained from an adult with COVID-19. Input material: naive CD4+ T cells from PBMCs, cultured in vitro. Subset: naive CD4+ T cells isolated by negative enrichment. This CDR3 is CSAAGESEQFF. The DNA for the CDR3 is TGCAGTGCCGCAGGGGAGAGTGAGCAGTTCTTC.